What follows describes a single T cell receptor (beta chain). Its antigen is undetermined. This table comes from immunoSEQ multiplex PCR, and its TCRdb copy is limited to in-frame clones, with some not included. In the table there are tens of thousands of clones, approximately 90% of which are singletons. This CDR3 comprises 17 residues. The V and J ends lost 4 bases and 5 bases, in that order; junction bases with no gene match: 14. CDR1 SGHDT and CDR2 YYEEEE come from the germline V gene. This specimen comes from a study of graft-versus-host responses after intestinal transplantation. On the study more broadly: Transplantation in recipients was multivisceral, liver-intestinal, or isolated intestinal. Anti-thymocyte globulin induction preceded approximately three years of tacrolimus and steroid maintenance in all recipients.

Points from the study as a whole: Early post-transplant HvG declines tracked with peak circulating GvH clone levels.

J is TRBJ2-5 and V is TRBV5-6; 10 positions match TRBD2. Here the sequenced sample was unstimulated CD4+ T cells sorted from spleen or lymph node cells, taken before transplant. This sequence originates from a human donor who was the organ donor for an intestinal transplant. In nucleotides, the CDR3 is TGTGCCAGCAGCCTGCGATCACTAGCGGGGTTGAGGGAGACCCAGTACTTC. Protein sequence: CASSLRSLAGLRETQYF.